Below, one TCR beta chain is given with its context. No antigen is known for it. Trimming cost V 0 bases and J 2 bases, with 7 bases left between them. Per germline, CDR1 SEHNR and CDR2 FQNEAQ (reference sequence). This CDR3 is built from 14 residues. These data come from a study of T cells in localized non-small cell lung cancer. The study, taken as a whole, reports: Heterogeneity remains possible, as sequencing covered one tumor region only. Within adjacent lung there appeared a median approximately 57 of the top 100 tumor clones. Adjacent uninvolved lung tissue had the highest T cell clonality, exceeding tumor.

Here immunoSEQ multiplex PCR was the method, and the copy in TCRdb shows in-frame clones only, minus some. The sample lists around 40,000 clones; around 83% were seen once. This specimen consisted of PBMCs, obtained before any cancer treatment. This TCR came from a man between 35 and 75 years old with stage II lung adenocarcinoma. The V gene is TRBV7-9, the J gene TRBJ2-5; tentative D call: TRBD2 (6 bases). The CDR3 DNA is TGTGCCAGCAGCTTAGCGGGGGGTCAAGAGACCCAGTACTTC. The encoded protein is CASSLAGGQETQYF.